The clone carrying this T cell receptor (beta chain) came up once. Germline V CDR1 and CDR2: MGHRA, YSYEKL. CDR3 size: 13 residues. V was pared by 0 bases and J by 6 bases, with 7 bases between. In the study's own analysis: Quantification of nucleated cells was approximated via reference gene primer amplification. TCRdb keeps only in-frame clones here, not all; method: immunoSEQ multiplex PCR. Clonal size and the V and J genes are those of that table, whereas D and trimming came from the DNA. The repertoire consists of roughly 190,000 clones, with 84% occurring once and the leading ten covering approximately 14%. This entry comes from a study of blood T cell repertoires in COVID-19. The overall study: Samples came from the United States, Italy and Spain, spanning acute and convalescent COVID-19. PBMCs, B-cell-depleted T cells, or T cells provided the cDNA or gDNA that made up the material.

While infection was still active, Seattle patients were enrolled and then followed longitudinally. The sequence came from a woman in her 70s with COVID-19, enrolled during active disease. Specimen: peripheral blood. The chain couples TRBV4-1 to TRBJ2-3; D not resolved. CDR3 protein: CASSQDSRDTQYF. CDR3 bases: TGCGCCAGCAGCCAAGATTCCCGGGATACGCAGTATTTT.